This TCR beta chain was retrieved from a study of Graves' ophthalmopathy and Graves' hyperthyroidism. Overall study findings and caveats: Ophthalmopathy progression was predicted with 55% to 71% sensitivity and around 72% specificity.

Amplified TCR beta CDR3 regions were obtained using RNA transcripts as template. First-round RT-PCR employed HTBI primers, with a second-round multiplex PCR after it. TCRdb called the multiplex PCR reads again in MiXCR, with one record for every CDR3 protein. The sample records 340,000 or so distinct CDR3 sequences, about a sixth being singletons. This clonotype was seen repeatedly, ten times or more. Its cognate antigen is unknown. Sequenced: peripheral blood. The clonotype comes from an adult man with Graves' ophthalmopathy.

The CDR3 region has the DNA TGTGCCAGCAGTTTGACGGGGGTGGCTGGGGCCAACGTCCTGACTTTC. This encodes CASSLTGVAGANVLTF. V is TRBV27 and J is TRBJ2-6; perhaps TRBD2 as D (6 bases). V was cut by 3 bases and J by 2 bases, with 11 bases left in between. Germline lookup yields CDR1 MNHEY and CDR2 SMNVEV (reference sequence). This CDR3 spans 16 amino acids.